The next 3 T cell receptor beta chains were all read from a single sample in a study of human T cells and chemical hapten exposure. Sample time point: healthy volunteer bleed at 2 weeks. Unfractionated whole blood was the source from which total RNA was extracted. TCRdb passed the RACE reads through MiXCR, listing each CDR3 protein once. The top ten clones hold around 5.8% of a sample with approximately 44,000 distinct CDR3 sequences, 4.4% of them seen once. Material for sequencing was whole blood. The receptors derive from a human donor in good health. Some clones in this sample may be carry-over from other donors' samples.

In nucleotides, the CDR3 is TGTGCCAGCAGCTTGTCGTCCCAGCGGACCCCACAGGGGGCCCAGTACTTC. It is translated as CASSLSSQRTPQGAQYF. V and J are TRBV5-5 and TRBJ2-5, with 8 positions matching TRBD1. V gave up 1 base and J gave up 9 bases; unmatched junction bases: 17. Germline-derived CDR1 and CDR2 are SGHKS and YYEKEE (reference sequence). This CDR3 region has 17 residues. The full variable domain, its missing parts supplied by reference TRBV5-5 and TRBJ2-5, is DAGVTQSPTHLIKTRGQQVTLRCSPISGHKSVSWYQQVLGQGPQFIFQYYEKEERGRGNFPDRFSARQFPNYSSELNVNALLLGDSALYLCASSLSSQRTPQGAQYFGPGTRLLVL.

This clonotype was counted only a few times. The genes are TRBV10-3 and TRBJ1-1, with unresolved D. The germline CDR1 and CDR2 sequences are ENHRY and SYGVKD. The V end lost 1 base, the J end lost 4 bases, and 13 bases lay between the germline ends. The CDR3 totals 15 residues. CDR3 sequence (DNA): TGTGCCATCAGTGAGTACAGATCCCTAGGCACTGAAGCTTTCTTT. Translating it yields CAISEYRSLGTEAFF.

This clonotype was observed many times. The rearrangement links TRBV7-8 to TRBJ1-1; perhaps TRBD1 as D (6 bases). V dropped 8 bases and J dropped 0 bases, with 16 bases sitting between them. The CDR3 is 15 residues long. Germline V gives CDR1 SGHVS, CDR2 FQNEAQ. CDR3 nucleotides: TGTGCCAGCCGTCGACAGGCATCCTTGAACACTGAAGCTTTCTTT. Encoded protein: CASRRQASLNTEAFF.